This T cell receptor beta chain was obtained from a study of CD8+ T cells in alopecia areata. Overall study context: Tofacitinib was given for 6 to 18 months, then stopped for 6 months.

The germline V gene has CDR1 GTSNPN and CDR2 SVGIG (reference sequence). The CDR3 runs to 11 residues. Trimming removed 5 bases at V and 1 base at J, with 6 bases between. cDNA serving as the sequencing template came from extracted, reverse transcribed RNA. The assay was immunoSEQ multiplex PCR, and TCRdb's table has in-frame clones only and misses some. The sample yields about 210,000 clones, 66% seen once. Specified treatment: oral pan-JAK inhibitor, 5-10 mg twice daily. Comment on this clone: Its antigen is still unknown.

Study-level points and caveats: Many expanded lesional clones persisted in scalp and blood during tofacitinib treatment. Scalp samples also yield sequences from resident alphabeta T cells of normal skin. In scalp, tofacitinib significantly decreased clonality and expanded CD8+ clones among the top 100.

V gene TRBV30 combines with J gene TRBJ2-7; no reliable D call. The source of this sequence is a human donor with alopecia areata. Sequencing was performed on CD4+ T cells sorted from blood, taken around week 46, from a patient treated with tofacitinib. The CDR3 DNA follows: TGTGCCTGGGGAAGGTCCTACGAGCAGTACTTC. The encoded protein is CAWGRSYEQYF.